The 12 T cell receptor beta chains listed next were all sequenced from one sample in a study of T-cell memory formation after mild COVID-19 (dated by TCRdb to 2020 to 2022). The method was 5' RACE. The sequencing machine was an Illumina NovaSeq 6000. TCRdb applied fastp at Q25 and MiXCR to the public reads, then kept only in-frame beta chains. For every CDR3 protein sequence, its rows merge into one entry that carries the most common genes and DNA. The sample table lists roughly 140,000 distinct CDR3 sequences, roughly 13% of them with a count of one. The ten most abundant clones make up 28% of the sample. The sequencing input was PBMCs or a T cell subset sorted from them (not recorded which). Receptors were obtained from an adult woman who had mild COVID-19 (a few samples of this study predate the infection). The sample titles of this study are shuffled in the database, so cell type and time point are left out; the donor was told from shared clones.

The chain joins TRBV12-3 or TRBV12-4 to TRBJ1-4; TRBD1 aligns across 9 bases. This CDR3 region has 19 residues. After removal of 3 bases from V and 1 base from J, the junction contained 12 bases not matched to a gene. The CDR3 DNA is TGTGCCAGCAGTTTTGGTGGACAGGGGTTTTTTGGAACTAATGAAAAACTGTTTTTT. This gives the protein CASSFGGQGFFGTNEKLFF.

This clonotype has a count of ten or more. The chain's CDR3 is CASSLDPTGELFF. CDR3 sequence (DNA): TGCGCCAGCAGCTTGGACCCCACCGGGGAGCTGTTTTTT. This chain connects TRBV5-1 to TRBJ2-2; D gene uncertain. The CDR3 length is 13 residues. V shed 0 bases and J shed 4 bases, with 4 bases lying between them. Germline CDR1 and CDR2: SGHRS and YFSETQ.

This clonotype was observed a few times. The chain carries TRBV7-9 and TRBJ1-1; D is possibly TRBD1 (5 bases). This CDR3 is built from 18 residues. Per the germline V gene, CDR1 is SEHNR and CDR2 is FQNEAQ (reference sequence). Trimming removed 0 bases at V and 1 base at J, with 18 bases between. This CDR3 reads CASSLAPDISRPNTEAFF. As DNA, the CDR3 is TGTGCCAGCAGCTTAGCCCCGGACATCTCGCGGCCGAACACTGAAGCTTTCTTT.

This clonotype occurred a few times. This rearrangement joins TRBV27 to TRBJ2-7, with D unresolved. V was pared by 5 bases and J by 6 bases, with 14 bases between. The germline CDR1 and CDR2 sequences are MNHEY and SMNVEV (reference sequence). There are 13 residues in the CDR3. The CDR3 loop is CASSPSWRLEQYF. In DNA, the CDR3 is TGTGCCAGCAGTCCTAGTTGGCGGCTCGAGCAGTACTTC.

This clonotype occurred a few times. This chain links TRBV11-2 with TRBJ2-1; 7 bases are a match to TRBD1. The CDR3 is made up of 13 amino acids. The germline V gene encodes CDR1 SGHAT and CDR2 FQNNGV. V lost 6 bases and J lost 3; bases outside the gene matches: 2. The CDR3: CASRQGNYNEQFF. In nucleotides, the CDR3 is TGTGCCAGCAGACAGGGGAACTACAATGAGCAGTTCTTC. The full variable domain, rest sourced from reference TRBV11-2 and TRBJ2-1, is EAGVAQSPRYKIIEKRQSVAFWCNPISGHATLYWYQQILGQGPKLLIQFQNNGVVDDSQLPKDRFSAERLKGVDSTLKIQPAKLEDSAVYLCASRQGNYNEQFFGPGTRLTVL.

This clonotype has only one observation. This chain joins TRBV9 and TRBJ2-1; possibly TRBD1 or TRBD2 for D (5 bases each). The CDR3 is made up of 16 amino acids. Germline assignment: CDR1 SGDLS and CDR2 YYNGEE. V lost 4 bases and J lost 0, with 14 bases in between. CDR3 residues: CASSRWGINSYNEQFF. CDR3 nucleotide sequence: TGTGCCAGCAGCCGATGGGGGATCAACTCCTACAATGAGCAGTTCTTC.

The sample holds a few counts of this clonotype. The rearrangement joins TRBV7-2 to TRBJ2-3, with unresolved D. Between the trimmed V and J ends, which lost 1 base and 1 base, there was a span of 9 bases. Germline loops: CDR1 SGHTA, CDR2 FQGNSA. The CDR3 totals 15 residues. Here the CDR3 reads CASSLVPEGTDTQYF. The CDR3 coding sequence is TGTGCCAGCAGCTTAGTCCCAGAGGGCACAGATACGCAGTATTTT.

The gene calls are TRBV4-3 and TRBJ2-1, with D hard to call. The V gene's germline CDR1 is LGHNA and CDR2 YSLEER. Trimming stripped 0 bases from V and 0 bases from J, with 12 bases between. This CDR3 contains 17 residues. The CDR3 loop is CASSQDSGLPSYNEQFF. CDR3 nucleotides: TGCGCCAGCAGCCAAGATTCCGGGCTCCCCTCCTACAATGAGCAGTTCTTC.

This clonotype was seen more than once but under ten times. The rearrangement links TRBV24-1 to TRBJ2-2; tentatively, D is TRBD1 or TRBD2 (6 bases each). The CDR3 covers 15 residues. Trimming stripped 6 bases from V and 5 bases from J, with 15 bases between. Germline values: CDR1 KGHDR, CDR2 SFDVKD. CDR3 sequence (DNA): TGTGCCACCAGTCCGGGGGCGCTTCGTACCGGGGAGCTGTTTTTT. This gives the protein CATSPGALRTGELFF.

This clonotype has more than one count but fewer than ten. The chain couples TRBV30 to TRBJ2-1; TRBD2 might be the D (6 bases). Germline V gene lookup returns CDR1 GTSNPN and CDR2 SVGIG (reference sequence). The CDR3 loop spans 15 amino acids. Trimming left V 0 bases short and J 3 bases short, with 12 bases between. DNA of the CDR3: TGTGCCTGGAGTGTACTGGAGGGCTTCTACAATGAGCAGTTCTTC. Protein product: CAWSVLEGFYNEQFF.

This clonotype appeared a few times. The chain links TRBV12-3 or TRBV12-4 to TRBJ1-2, with D possibly TRBD1 on 5 matching bases. The germline V and J ends were trimmed by 2 bases and 8 bases, with 15 bases remaining between them. The CDR3 is 14 amino acids. Written as DNA, the CDR3 is TGTGCCAGCAGTTTACGCCCGGGGCCAGGCGGCTACACCTTC. Translation gives CASSLRPGPGGYTF.

The V and J genes are TRBV4-1 and TRBJ2-1, with D possibly being TRBD2 (5 bases). Trimming removed 0 bases at V and 6 bases at J, with 12 bases between. The V gene's germline CDR1 is MGHRA and CDR2 YSYEKL. This CDR3 comprises 15 residues. The CDR3 is CASSQDEGRGNEQFF. The CDR3 DNA reads as TGCGCCAGCAGCCAAGATGAGGGTCGTGGCAATGAGCAGTTCTTC.